This is a list of T cell receptor beta chains from one sample in a study of T-cell reconstitution after alpha-beta-depleted transplantation in children. TCRdb called the PCR reads again in MiXCR, with one record for every CDR3 protein. Of 130,000 or so distinct CDR3 sequences listed, roughly 9% are singletons. The sample here was PBMCs, mostly from graft donor cells, taken 180 days after TCRalphabeta/CD19-depleted stem cell transplant. These receptor sequences come from a girl under three years old who had a stem cell transplant for combined immunodeficiency, so the T cells may come from the graft donor. Both conserved end residues are part of each CDR3. A D gene is named only where the DNA matches it firmly. Rows may omit the clone size; those that give it use once, few, many or a size class.

TRBV19	few	TRBJ2-1	-	CASSIGSGGAYNEQFF	TGTGCCAGTAGTATTGGGTCAGGCGGGGCCTACAATGAGCAGTTCTTC
TRBV20-1	-	TRBJ1-4	-	CSARGGGEKLFF	TGCAGTGCTAGAGGGGGGGGGGAAAAACTGTTTTTT
TRBV4-3	-	TRBJ1-2	TRBD1	CASSQVDRASLDGYTF	TGCGCCAGCAGCCAAGTCGACAGGGCCTCATTGGATGGCTACACCTTC
TRBV6-1	few	TRBJ2-3	-	CASSEWEVFTDTQYF	TGTGCCAGCAGTGAATGGGAGGTTTTCACAGATACGCAGTATTTT
TRBV28	-	TRBJ1-1	-	CASNRGSWDTEAFF	TGTGCCAGCAATCGGGGTAGCTGGGACACTGAAGCTTTCTTT
TRBV12-3/TRBV12-4	few	TRBJ2-5	TRBD1	CASRQTGVETQYF	TGTGCCAGCAGGCAAACAGGGGTCGAGACCCAGTACTTC
TRBV20-1	few	TRBJ2-1	TRBD2	CSASTSGRAYNEQFF	TGCAGTGCTAGTACTAGCGGGAGGGCCTACAATGAGCAGTTCTTC
TRBV15	-	TRBJ1-5	-	CATSRDLTHHLRNQPQHF	TGTGCCACCAGCAGGGACCTTACCCATCACCTGCGCAATCAGCCCCAGCATTTT
TRBV28	many	TRBJ2-5	TRBD2	CASSFGGGGTQYF	TGTGCCAGCAGTTTCGGCGGGGGAGGGACCCAGTACTTC
TRBV10-3	few	TRBJ2-7	TRBD2	CAISESRGLAPYEQYF	TGTGCCATCAGTGAGTCGCGGGGACTAGCGCCTTACGAGCAGTACTTC
TRBV5-1	few	TRBJ2-4	TRBD1	CASSPQGFKNIQYF	TGCGCCAGCAGCCCACAGGGGTTCAAAAACATTCAGTACTTC
TRBV5-4	many	TRBJ2-7	-	CASSYVGPYEQYF	TGTGCCAGCAGTTACGTAGGGCCCTACGAGCAGTACTTC
TRBV5-6	many	TRBJ2-5	TRBD1	CASSWDRQETQYF	TGTGCCAGCAGCTGGGACAGACAAGAGACCCAGTACTTC
TRBV20-1	-	TRBJ2-7	-	CSARDGQGGYEQYF	TGCAGTGCTAGAGATGGGCAGGGGGGGTACGAGCAGTACTTC
TRBV6-1	few	TRBJ1-5	-	CASKRGENQPQHF	TGTGCCAGCAAGCGGGGTGAAAATCAGCCCCAGCATTTT
TRBV12-3/TRBV12-4	-	TRBJ2-7	TRBD2	CASRSTTSDSYEQYF	TGTGCCAGCAGGAGCACCACTAGCGACTCCTACGAGCAGTACTTC
TRBV7-9	-	TRBJ1-6	-	CASSLGARFEPNSPLHF	TGTGCCAGCAGCTTAGGGGCCCGATTTGAGCCGAATTCACCCCTCCACTTT
TRBV20-1	-	TRBJ2-5	TRBD1	CSATDRGAETQYF	TGCAGTGCTACCGACAGGGGGGCCGAGACCCAGTACTTC
TRBV12-3/TRBV12-4	many	TRBJ1-6	-	CASTHGRYNSPLHF	TGTGCCAGCACCCACGGGCGGTATAATTCACCCCTCCACTTT
TRBV5-5	many	TRBJ2-7	-	CASSLAGDSSYEQYF	TGTGCCAGCAGCTTGGCAGGGGATAGCTCCTACGAGCAGTACTTC
TRBV12-5	few	TRBJ2-1	-	CASGPGPHNEQFF	TGTGCTAGTGGCCCCGGGCCCCACAATGAGCAGTTCTTC
TRBV5-1	few	TRBJ2-2	-	CASSLRGQTGELFF	TGCGCCAGCAGCTTGCGGGGGCAAACCGGGGAGCTGTTTTTT
TRBV20-1	few	TRBJ2-7	-	CSARRRFPYEQYF	TGCAGTGCTAGGCGCAGATTCCCGTACGAGCAGTACTTC
TRBV29-1	-	TRBJ1-2	-	CSVGGKNYGYTF	TGCAGCGTTGGAGGGAAGAACTATGGCTACACCTTC
TRBV28	few	TRBJ1-4	-	CASSLMGATNEKLFF	TGTGCCAGCAGTTTAATGGGTGCAACTAATGAAAAACTGTTTTTT
TRBV20-1	few	TRBJ2-5	TRBD1	CSAGDRGYQETQYF	TGCAGTGCTGGGGACAGGGGGTACCAAGAGACCCAGTACTTC
TRBV13	few	TRBJ2-5	-	CASSFEDRRGAQYF	TGTGCCAGCAGCTTTGAAGACAGAAGAGGGGCCCAGTACTTC
TRBV27	few	TRBJ2-5	-	CASSSRGETQYF	TGTGCCAGCAGTTCGAGGGGGGAGACCCAGTACTTC
TRBV20-1	-	TRBJ2-1	-	CSASPSYNEQFF	TGCAGTGCTAGTCCCTCCTACAATGAGCAGTTCTTC
TRBV6-1	few	TRBJ2-5	TRBD1	CAISEALLTGTSRETQYF	TGTGCCATCAGTGAAGCCCTCCTGACAGGGACATCAAGAGAGACCCAGTACTTC
TRBV7-8	many	TRBJ2-7	-	CASSYQSGSLEQYF	TGTGCCAGCAGCTACCAAAGCGGGTCTCTCGAGCAGTACTTC
TRBV27	-	TRBJ2-5	-	CASSFSWEETQYF	TGTGCCAGCAGTTTTTCTTGGGAGGAGACCCAGTACTTC
TRBV12-3/TRBV12-4	few	TRBJ1-1	-	CASSLTQLWGWNTEAFF	TGTGCCAGCAGTTTAACACAGCTCTGGGGGTGGAACACTGAAGCTTTCTTT
TRBV7-3	-	TRBJ2-5	-	CASSPFGGRETQYF	TGTGCCAGCAGCCCCTTTGGGGGGAGAGAGACCCAGTACTTC
TRBV20-1	many	TRBJ2-3	-	CSARLIYYTDTQYF	TGCAGTGCTAGGCTGATCTATTACACAGATACGCAGTATTTT
TRBV7-8	-	TRBJ2-3	-	CASSSDLTDTQYF	TGTGCCAGCAGCTCGGACCTCACAGATACGCAGTATTTT
TRBV6-1	-	TRBJ2-7	-	CASRGLGSYEQYF	TGTGCCAGCAGGGGGCTGGGGTCCTACGAGCAGTACTTC
TRBV5-1	-	TRBJ1-1	-	CASSPIQGLNTEAFF	TGCGCCAGCAGCCCGATTCAGGGGCTGAACACTGAAGCTTTCTTT
TRBV28	-	TRBJ1-4	-	CASSLGDVLNEKLFF	TGTGCCAGCAGTTTAGGGGACGTCCTTAATGAAAAACTGTTTTTT
TRBV20-1	few	TRBJ2-3	-	CSASPLQDLRDTQYF	TGCAGTGCTAGCCCCTTACAAGATTTAAGGGATACGCAGTATTTT
TRBV3-1	-	TRBJ2-5	TRBD2	CASSHYTIRGLAQETQYF	TGTGCCTCCAGCCACTATACTATCCGGGGACTAGCACAAGAGACCCAGTACTTC
TRBV5-1	-	TRBJ2-1	-	CASSLEDEQFF	TGCGCCAGCAGCTTGGAGGATGAGCAGTTCTTC
TRBV29-1	-	TRBJ1-1	TRBD1	CSVRNSGGLGEAFF	TGCAGCGTCCGAAACTCAGGGGGCTTGGGTGAAGCTTTCTTT
TRBV28	few	TRBJ2-3	TRBD1	CATTDRSTDTQYF	TGTGCCACCACGGACAGGAGCACAGATACGCAGTATTTT
TRBV5-4	once	TRBJ2-1	TRBD2	CASSWTTSGSPVEQFF	TGTGCCAGCAGCTGGACGACTAGCGGGAGTCCCGTTGAGCAGTTCTTC
TRBV9	few	TRBJ2-1	TRBD2	CASSVGSSGRTPGQFF	TGTGCCAGCAGCGTAGGATCCAGCGGGAGGACGCCGGGGCAGTTCTTC